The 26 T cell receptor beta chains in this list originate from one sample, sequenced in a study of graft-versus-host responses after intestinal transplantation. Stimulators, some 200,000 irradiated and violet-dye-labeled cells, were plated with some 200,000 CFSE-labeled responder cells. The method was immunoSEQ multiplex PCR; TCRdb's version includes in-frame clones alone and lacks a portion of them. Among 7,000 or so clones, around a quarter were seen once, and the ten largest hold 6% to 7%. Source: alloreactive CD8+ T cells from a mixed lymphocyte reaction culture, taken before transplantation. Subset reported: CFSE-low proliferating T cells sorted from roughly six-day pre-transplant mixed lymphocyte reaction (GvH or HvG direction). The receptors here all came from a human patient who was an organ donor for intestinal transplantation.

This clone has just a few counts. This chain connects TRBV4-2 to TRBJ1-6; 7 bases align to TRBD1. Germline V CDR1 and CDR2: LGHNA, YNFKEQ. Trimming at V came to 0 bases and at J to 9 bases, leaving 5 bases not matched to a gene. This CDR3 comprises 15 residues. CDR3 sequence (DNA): TGTGCCAGCAGCCAAGAGACAGGGAGTAGTTCACCCCTCCACTTT. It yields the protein CASSQETGSSSPLHF.

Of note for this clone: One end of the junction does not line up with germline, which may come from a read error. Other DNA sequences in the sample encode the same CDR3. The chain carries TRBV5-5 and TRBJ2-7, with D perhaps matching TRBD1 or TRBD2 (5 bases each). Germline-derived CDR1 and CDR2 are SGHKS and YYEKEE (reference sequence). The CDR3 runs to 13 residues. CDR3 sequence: CASSLGRTYEQYF. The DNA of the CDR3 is TGCGCCAGCAGCCTGGGACGGACCTACGAGCAGTACTTC.

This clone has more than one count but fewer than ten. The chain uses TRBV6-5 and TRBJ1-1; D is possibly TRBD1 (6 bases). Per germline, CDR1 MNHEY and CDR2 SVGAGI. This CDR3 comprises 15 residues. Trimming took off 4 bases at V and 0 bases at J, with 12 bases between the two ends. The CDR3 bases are TGTGCCAGCAGTTGGACAGCGACGATGAACACTGAAGCTTTCTTT. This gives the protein CASSWTATMNTEAFF.

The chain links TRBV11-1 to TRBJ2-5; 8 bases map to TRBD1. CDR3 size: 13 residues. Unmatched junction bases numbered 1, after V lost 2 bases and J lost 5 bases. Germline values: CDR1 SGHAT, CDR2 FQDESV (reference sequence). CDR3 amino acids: CASSLSGGETQYF. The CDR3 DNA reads TGTGCCAGCAGCTTATCAGGGGGCGAGACCCAGTACTTC.

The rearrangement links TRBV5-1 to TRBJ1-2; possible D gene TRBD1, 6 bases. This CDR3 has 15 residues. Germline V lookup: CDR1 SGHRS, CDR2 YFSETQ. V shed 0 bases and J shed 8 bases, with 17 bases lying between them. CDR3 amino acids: CASSLVGWGGLGYTF. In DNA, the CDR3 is TGCGCCAGCAGCTTGGTTGGCTGGGGGGGCCTCGGCTACACCTTC.

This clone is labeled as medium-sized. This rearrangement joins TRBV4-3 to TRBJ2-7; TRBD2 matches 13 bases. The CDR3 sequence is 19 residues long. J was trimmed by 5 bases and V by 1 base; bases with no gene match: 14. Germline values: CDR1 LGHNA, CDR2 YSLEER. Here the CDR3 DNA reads TGCGCCAGCAGCCAAGTTAATAGGGGGACTAGCGGGAATGCGGACGAGCAGTACTTC. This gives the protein CASSQVNRGTSGNADEQYF.

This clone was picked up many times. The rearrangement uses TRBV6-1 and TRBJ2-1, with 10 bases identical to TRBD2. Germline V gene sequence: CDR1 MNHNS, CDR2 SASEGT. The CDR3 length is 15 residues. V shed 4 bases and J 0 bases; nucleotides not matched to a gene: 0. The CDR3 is CASSVAGGSYNEQFF. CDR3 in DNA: TGTGCCAGCAGTGTAGCGGGAGGCTCCTACAATGAGCAGTTCTTC.

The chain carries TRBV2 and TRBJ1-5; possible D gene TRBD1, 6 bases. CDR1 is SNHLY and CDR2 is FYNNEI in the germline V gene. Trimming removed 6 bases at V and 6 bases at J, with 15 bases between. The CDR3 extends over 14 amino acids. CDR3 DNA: TGTGCCAGCAGCGATAGACAGGTGGTTCAGCCCCAGCATTTT. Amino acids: CASSDRQVVQPQHF.

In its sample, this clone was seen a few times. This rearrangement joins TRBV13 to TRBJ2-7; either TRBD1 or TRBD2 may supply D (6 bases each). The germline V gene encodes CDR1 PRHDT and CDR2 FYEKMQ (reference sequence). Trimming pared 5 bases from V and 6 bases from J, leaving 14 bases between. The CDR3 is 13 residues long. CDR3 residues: CASSPGGGREQYF. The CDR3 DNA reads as TGTGCCAGCAGCCCCGGGGGCGGTCGCGAGCAGTACTTC.

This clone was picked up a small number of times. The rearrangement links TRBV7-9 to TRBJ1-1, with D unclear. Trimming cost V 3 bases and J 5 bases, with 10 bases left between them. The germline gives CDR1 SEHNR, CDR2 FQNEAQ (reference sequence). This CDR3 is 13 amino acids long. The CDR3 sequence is CASSFREWTEAFF. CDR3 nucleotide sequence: TGTGCCAGCAGCTTTAGGGAGTGGACTGAAGCTTTCTTT.

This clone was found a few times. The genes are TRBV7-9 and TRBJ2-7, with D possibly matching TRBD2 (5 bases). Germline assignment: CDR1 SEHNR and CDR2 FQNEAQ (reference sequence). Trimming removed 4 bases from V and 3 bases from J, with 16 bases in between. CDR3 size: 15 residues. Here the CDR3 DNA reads TGTGCCAGCAGCTCCTCCTATGCCGGGATCTACGAGCAGTACTTC. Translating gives CASSSSYAGIYEQYF.

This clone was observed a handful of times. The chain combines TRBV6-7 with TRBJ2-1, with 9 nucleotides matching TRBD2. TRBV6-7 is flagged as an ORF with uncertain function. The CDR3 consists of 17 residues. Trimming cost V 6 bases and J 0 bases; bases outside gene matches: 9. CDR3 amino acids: CASSPWREGNSYNEQFF. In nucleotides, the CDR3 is TGTGCCAGCAGCCCCTGGCGGGAGGGTAACTCCTACAATGAGCAGTTCTTC.

CDR3 in amino acids: CASSQVSGVGYEQYF. CDR3 bases: TGTGCCAGCAGCCAAGTTTCGGGAGTAGGTTACGAGCAGTACTTC. The chain uses TRBV5-3 and TRBJ2-7; a possible D gene is TRBD2 (6 bases). TRBV5-3 carries the ORF label, with uncertain function. The CDR3 sequence is 15 residues long. Trimming pared 8 bases from V and 4 bases from J, leaving 22 bases between.

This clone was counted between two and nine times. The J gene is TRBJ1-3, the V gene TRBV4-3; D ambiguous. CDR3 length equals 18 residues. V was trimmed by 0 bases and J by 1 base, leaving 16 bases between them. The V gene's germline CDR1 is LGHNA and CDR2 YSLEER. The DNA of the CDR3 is TGCGCCAGCAGCCAAGATTATGGCGGTAGTTGGTCTGGAAACACCATATATTTT. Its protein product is CASSQDYGGSWSGNTIYF.

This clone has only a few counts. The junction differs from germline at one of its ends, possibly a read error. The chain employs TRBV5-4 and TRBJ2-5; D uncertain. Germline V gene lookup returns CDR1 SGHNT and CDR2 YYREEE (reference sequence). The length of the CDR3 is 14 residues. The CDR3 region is CSSSLKADQETQYF. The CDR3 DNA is TGTTCCAGCAGCTTGAAGGCGGACCAAGAGACCCAGTACTTC.

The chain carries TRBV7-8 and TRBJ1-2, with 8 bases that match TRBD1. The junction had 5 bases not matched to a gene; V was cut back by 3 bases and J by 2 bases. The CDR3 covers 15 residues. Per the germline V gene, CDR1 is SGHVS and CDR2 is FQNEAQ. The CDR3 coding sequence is TGTGCCAGCAGCTTGGGGGACAGGAACAACTATGGCTACACCTTC. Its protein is CASSLGDRNNYGYTF.

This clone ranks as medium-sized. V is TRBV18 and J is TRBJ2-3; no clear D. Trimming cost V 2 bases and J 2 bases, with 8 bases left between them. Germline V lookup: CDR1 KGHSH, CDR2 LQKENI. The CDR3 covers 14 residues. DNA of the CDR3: TGTGCCAGCTCACCAGGCGTGATCACAGATACGCAGTATTTT. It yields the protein CASSPGVITDTQYF.

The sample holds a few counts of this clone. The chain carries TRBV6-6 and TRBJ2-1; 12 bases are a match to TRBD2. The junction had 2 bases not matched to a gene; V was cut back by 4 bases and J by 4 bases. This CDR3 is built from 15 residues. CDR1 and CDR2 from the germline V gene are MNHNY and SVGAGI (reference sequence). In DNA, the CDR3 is TGTGCCAGCAGTTTCGGGACTAGCGGGTACAATGAGCAGTTCTTC. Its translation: CASSFGTSGYNEQFF.

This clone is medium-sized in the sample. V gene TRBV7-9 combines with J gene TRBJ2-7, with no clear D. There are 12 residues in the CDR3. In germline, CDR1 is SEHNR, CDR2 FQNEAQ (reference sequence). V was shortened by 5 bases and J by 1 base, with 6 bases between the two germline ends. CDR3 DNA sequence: TGTGCCAGCAGCCGGGCGTCCTACGAGCAGTACTTC. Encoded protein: CASSRASYEQYF.

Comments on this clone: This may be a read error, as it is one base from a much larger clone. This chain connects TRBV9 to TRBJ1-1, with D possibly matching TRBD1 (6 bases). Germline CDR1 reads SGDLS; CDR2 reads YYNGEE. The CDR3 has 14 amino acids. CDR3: CATSVGGVEGQAFF. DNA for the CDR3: TGTGCCACCAGCGTAGGGGGAGTGGAGGGGCAAGCTTTCTTT. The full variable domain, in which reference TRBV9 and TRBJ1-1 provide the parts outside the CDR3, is DSGVTQTPKHLITATGQRVTLRCSPRSGDLSVYWYQQSLDQGLQFLIQYYNGEERAKGNILERFSAQQFPDLHSELNLSSLELGDSALYFCATSVGGVEGQAFFGQGTRLTVV.

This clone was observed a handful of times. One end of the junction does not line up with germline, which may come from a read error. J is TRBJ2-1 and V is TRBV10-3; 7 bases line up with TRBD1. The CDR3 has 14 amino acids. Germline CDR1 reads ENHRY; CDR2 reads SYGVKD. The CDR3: CASSYSRGRNEQFF. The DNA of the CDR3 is TGTGCCAGCAGTTACTCGAGGGGGCGCAATGAGCAGTTCTTC.

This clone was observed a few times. Here the CDR3 DNA reads TGTGCCAGCAGCCACGGACTAGCGGGAGACCCATCCTACAATGAGCAGTTCTTC. It is translated as CASSHGLAGDPSYNEQFF. The J gene is TRBJ2-1, the V gene TRBV5-4; 13 bases agree with TRBD2. CDR3 size: 18 residues. Germline trimming cut 4 bases from V and 1 base from J; bases unmatched to any gene: 8. Looked up from germline, CDR1 is SGHNT and CDR2 is YYREEE (reference sequence).

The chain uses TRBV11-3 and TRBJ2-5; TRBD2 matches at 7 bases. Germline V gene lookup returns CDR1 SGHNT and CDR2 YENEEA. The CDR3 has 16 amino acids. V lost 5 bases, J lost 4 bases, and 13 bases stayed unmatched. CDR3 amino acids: CASSPRPQGGRETQYF. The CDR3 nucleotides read TGTGCCAGCAGCCCACGGCCGCAGGGAGGGAGAGAGACCCAGTACTTC.

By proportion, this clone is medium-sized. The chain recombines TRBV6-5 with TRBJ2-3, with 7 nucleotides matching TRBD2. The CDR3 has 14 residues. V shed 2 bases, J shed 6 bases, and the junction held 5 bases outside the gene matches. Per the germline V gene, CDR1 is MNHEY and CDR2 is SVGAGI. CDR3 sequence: CASSYGRETDTQYF. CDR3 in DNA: TGTGCCAGCAGTTACGGGCGGGAGACTGATACGCAGTATTTT.

CDR3 sequence reads: CASSLGPPSGIWYYEQYF. CDR3 sequence (DNA): TGTGCCAGCAGCTTGGGCCCACCTAGCGGGATTTGGTATTACGAGCAGTACTTC. The chain employs TRBV5-4 and TRBJ2-7; 9 positions agree with TRBD2. The CDR3 loop spans 18 amino acids. Germline assignment: CDR1 SGHNT and CDR2 YYREEE (reference sequence). Trimming cost V 0 bases and J 4 bases; bases outside gene matches: 14.

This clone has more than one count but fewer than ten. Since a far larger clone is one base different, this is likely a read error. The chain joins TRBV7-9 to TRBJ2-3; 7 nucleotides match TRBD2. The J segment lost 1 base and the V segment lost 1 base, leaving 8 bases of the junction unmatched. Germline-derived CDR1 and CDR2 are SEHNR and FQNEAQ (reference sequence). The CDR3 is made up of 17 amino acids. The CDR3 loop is CASSLGGREMGTDTQYF. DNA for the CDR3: TGTGCCAGCAGCTTAGGTGGGCGGGAGATGGGCACAGATACGCAGTATTTT.